The clone carrying this T cell receptor beta chain appeared many times. What it binds is unknown. This sample was taken from a study of T cells in Graves' hyperthyroidism and ophthalmopathy. Study-wide context: Pretreatment peripheral blood was obtained at initial diagnosis.

Germline CDR1 reads SGHTA; CDR2 reads FQGTGA. This CDR3 has 13 amino acids. Trimming removed 5 bases from V and 5 bases from J, with 12 bases in between. Template material for amplifying TCR beta CDR3 regions consisted of RNA transcripts. HTBI primers were the set used in a first-round RT-PCR of the TCR CDR3. One entry per CDR3 protein, called by TCRdb with MiXCR from the multiplex PCR reads. The sample lists 800,000 or so distinct CDR3 sequences; more than 30% were seen once. Notes on the study in general: Ophthalmopathy was distinguished from stable hyperthyroidism by 13 V-J signatures. Researchers found most expanded thyroid clonotypes above 0.001 in blood as well.

The rearrangement uses TRBV7-3 and TRBJ2-5; D might be TRBD1 or TRBD2, each matching 5 bases. The sequence was obtained from a man aged 18-30 years with Graves' hyperthyroidism. The source material was blood. CDR3 residues: CASSRDPEETQYF. Here the CDR3 DNA reads TGTGCCAGCAGCAGGGACCCCGAGGAGACCCAGTACTTC.